This T cell receptor beta chain was identified in a study of metastatic and nonmetastatic thyroid tumors. Study in general: The comparison covered peripheral blood and tumor or nodule tissue in malignant and benign thyroid patients.

In the original processing: Clinicopathological groups of papillary thyroid cancer showed CDR3 differences that were used to build a distant-metastasis classifier. Using MiXCR, TCRdb reanalyzed the PCR reads. These V and J calls originate from TCRdb's pipeline instead of the authors' own analysis. The sample includes around 30,000 clones, about an eighth of them seen just once. Patients had received no treatment of any kind before thyroid surgery. The study's findings and limits: It was reportedly found that TCR beta diversity was significantly higher in malignant thyroid tumors than in benign nodules, a difference seen in both blood and tumor samples.

This clone has at least ten counts. Its specificity is unknown. Germline loops: CDR1 MNHEY, CDR2 SMNVEV (reference sequence). V was cut by 6 bases and J by 0 bases, with 12 bases left in between. This CDR3 region has 15 residues. The material sequenced was blood. The V gene is TRBV27, the J gene TRBJ2-1; D remains ambiguous. This sequence originates from a female donor with papillary thyroid cancer or a benign thyroid nodule (not recorded which). Some clones in this sample may be carry-over from other donors' samples. The CDR3 sequence is CASRRGPSSYNEQFF. The CDR3 DNA is TGTGCCAGCAGGAGAGGCCCGAGCTCCTACAATGAGCAGTTCTTC.